This TCR beta chain originates from a study of OX40 agonist ivuxolimab in advanced cancers. About the study: Patients received the agonistic anti-OX40 (CD134) antibody ivuxolimab. Dose-escalation patients had hepatocellular carcinoma, melanoma, renal cell or head and neck cancer. Whole-study results and caveats: Doses of 0.1 to 3.0 mg/kg were accompanied by clonal expansion of CD4+ and CD8+ blood T cells by week 6. The mean number of expanded clones was higher in CD8+ T cells than in CD4+.

Sequenced by immunoSEQ multiplex PCR; TCRdb stores in-frame clones only, minus some. The repertoire holds some 57,000 clones, with approximately 86% as singletons. A remark on this clone: The antigen remains undetermined.

The CDR3 loop spans 14 amino acids. CDR1 LGHNA and CDR2 YNFKEQ come from the germline V gene. V lost 1 base and J 4 bases, leaving 9 bases between the germline ends. The TCR originated in an adult with an advanced solid tumor such as melanoma, head and neck, liver or kidney cancer. The V and J genes are TRBV4-2 and TRBJ2-3; D is tentatively TRBD1 or TRBD2 (5 bases each). The input for sequencing was CD4+ or CD8+ T cells sorted from blood, taken in a trial of the OX40 agonist ivuxolimab. The CDR3 here is CASSQGDGADTQYF. The CDR3 DNA sequence: TGTGCCAGCAGCCAAGGGGACGGTGCAGATACGCAGTATTTT.